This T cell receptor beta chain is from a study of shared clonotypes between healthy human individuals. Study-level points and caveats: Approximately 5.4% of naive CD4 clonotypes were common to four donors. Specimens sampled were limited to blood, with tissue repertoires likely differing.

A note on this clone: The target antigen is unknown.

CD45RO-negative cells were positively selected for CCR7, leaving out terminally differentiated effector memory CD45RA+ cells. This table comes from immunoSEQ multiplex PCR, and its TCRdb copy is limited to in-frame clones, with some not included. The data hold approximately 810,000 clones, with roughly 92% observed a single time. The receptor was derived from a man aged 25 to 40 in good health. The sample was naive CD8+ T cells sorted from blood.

The CDR3: CASSPASGGFGNTIYF. The CDR3 coding sequence is TGTGCCAGCAGCCCTGCGTCCGGGGGCTTTGGAAACACCATATATTTT. The chain is built from TRBV7-9 and TRBJ1-3; perhaps TRBD1 as D (6 bases). The length of the CDR3 is 16 residues. With 5 bases removed from V and 3 bases from J, the gap between germline ends came to 17 bases. Germline V gene sequence: CDR1 SEHNR, CDR2 FQNEAQ (reference sequence).